The entry that follows covers one T cell receptor (beta chain) sequence. The antigen remains unidentified. The sample is drawn from a study of T cells after yellow fever vaccination. TCRdb used MiXCR to reprocess the 5' RACE reads, holding one entry per CDR3 protein. The table shows around 100,000 distinct CDR3 sequences, with 7.5% to 9.5% occurring only once. Findings and limits, study-wide: Booster samples showed a return of most primary-vaccination clones (around 96% CD4, about 87% CD8).

The clonotype comes from a man aged 25-45 years who received the YFV17D yellow fever vaccine. This specimen consisted of CD8+ T cells sorted from PBMCs, obtained 45 days after the yellow fever booster vaccination.

Here the CDR3 reads CASSEADYNEQFF. CDR3 sequence (DNA): TGTGCCAGCAGCGAAGCGGATTACAATGAGCAGTTCTTC. The chain is built from TRBV9 and TRBJ2-1; the D gene is possibly TRBD2 (5 bases). Germline V gene sequence: CDR1 SGDLS, CDR2 YYNGEE. The CDR3 has 13 residues. The V end lost 3 bases, the J end lost 4 bases, and 8 bases lay between the germline ends.